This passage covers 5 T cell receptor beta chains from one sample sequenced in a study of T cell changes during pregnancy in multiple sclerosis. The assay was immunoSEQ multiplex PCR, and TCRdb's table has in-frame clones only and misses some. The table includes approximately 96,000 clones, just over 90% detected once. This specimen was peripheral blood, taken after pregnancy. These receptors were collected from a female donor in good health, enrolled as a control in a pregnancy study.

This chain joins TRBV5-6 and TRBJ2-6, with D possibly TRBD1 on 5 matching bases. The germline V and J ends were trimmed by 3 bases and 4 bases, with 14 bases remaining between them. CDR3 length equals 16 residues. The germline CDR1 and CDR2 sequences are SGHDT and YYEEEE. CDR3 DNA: TGTGCCAGCAGCTCGACAGAGGTTACGGGGGCCAACGTCCTGACTTTC. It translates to CASSSTEVTGANVLTF.

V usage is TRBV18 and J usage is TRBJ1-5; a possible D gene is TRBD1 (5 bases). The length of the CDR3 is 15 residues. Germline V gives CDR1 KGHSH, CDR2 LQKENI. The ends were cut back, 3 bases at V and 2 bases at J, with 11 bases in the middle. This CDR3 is CASSPGAGGNQPQHF. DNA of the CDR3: TGTGCCAGCTCACCTGGGGCGGGGGGCAATCAGCCCCAGCATTTT.

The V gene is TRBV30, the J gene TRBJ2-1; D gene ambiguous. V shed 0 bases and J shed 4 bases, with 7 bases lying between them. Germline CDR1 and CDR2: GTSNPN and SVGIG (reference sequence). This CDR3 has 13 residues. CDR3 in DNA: TGTGCCTGGAGTGTAGAGGCGTACAATGAGCAGTTCTTC. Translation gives CAWSVEAYNEQFF.

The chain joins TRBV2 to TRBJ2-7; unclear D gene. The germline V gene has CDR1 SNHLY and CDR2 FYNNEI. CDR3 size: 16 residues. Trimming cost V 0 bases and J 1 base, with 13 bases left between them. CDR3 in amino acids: CASSEAPPITSYEQYF. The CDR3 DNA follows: TGTGCCAGCAGTGAAGCCCCCCCGATTACATCCTACGAGCAGTACTTC.

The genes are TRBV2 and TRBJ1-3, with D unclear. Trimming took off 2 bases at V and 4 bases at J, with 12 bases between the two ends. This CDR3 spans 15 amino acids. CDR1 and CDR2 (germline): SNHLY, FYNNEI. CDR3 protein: CASSEKGVAGNTIYF. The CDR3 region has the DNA TGTGCCAGCAGTGAAAAAGGAGTCGCCGGAAACACCATATATTTT.